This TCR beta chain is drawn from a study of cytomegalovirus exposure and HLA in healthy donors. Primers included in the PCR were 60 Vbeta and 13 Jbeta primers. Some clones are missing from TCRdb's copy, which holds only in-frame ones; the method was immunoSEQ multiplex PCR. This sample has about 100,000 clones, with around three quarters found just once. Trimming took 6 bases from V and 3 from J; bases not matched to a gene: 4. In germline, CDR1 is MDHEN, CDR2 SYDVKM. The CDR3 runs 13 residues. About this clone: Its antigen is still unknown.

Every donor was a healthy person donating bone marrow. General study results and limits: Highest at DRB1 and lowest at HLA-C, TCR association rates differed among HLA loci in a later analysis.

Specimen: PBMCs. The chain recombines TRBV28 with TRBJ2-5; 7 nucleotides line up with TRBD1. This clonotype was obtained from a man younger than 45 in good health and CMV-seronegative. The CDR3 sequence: CASSWGQKETQYF. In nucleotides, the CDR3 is TGTGCCAGCAGCTGGGGACAGAAAGAGACCCAGTACTTC.